Reported below is one T cell receptor beta chain. Its target is not known. Trimming cost V 5 bases and J 6 bases; bases outside gene matches: 2. Germline values: CDR1 SGHAT, CDR2 FQNNGV. This CDR3 is built from 14 residues. The sample originates from a study of cytomegalovirus exposure and HLA in healthy donors. Clones were read by immunoSEQ multiplex PCR, and TCRdb kept only the in-frame ones, dropping some. This table holds some 270,000 clones, roughly 85% found once. Study-wide results and caveats: TCR beta chains numbering some 160 were designated cytomegalovirus-associated. Reported performance of the classifier showed diagnosis of cytomegalovirus status with high specificity and sensitivity.

This chain links TRBV11-2 with TRBJ1-4; 11 nucleotides line up with TRBD1. The sample was PBMCs. The sequence was obtained from a woman aged 18-35 years in good health and CMV-seronegative. As DNA, the CDR3 is TGTGCCAGCAGCGTGGGACAGGGGGATGAAAAACTGTTTTTT. This sequence encodes CASSVGQGDEKLFF. Filled out from reference TRBV11-2 and TRBJ1-4, the complete variable domain reads EAGVAQSPRYKIIEKRQSVAFWCNPISGHATLYWYQQILGQGPKLLIQFQNNGVVDDSQLPKDRFSAERLKGVDSTLKIQPAKLEDSAVYLCASSVGQGDEKLFFGSGTQLSVL.